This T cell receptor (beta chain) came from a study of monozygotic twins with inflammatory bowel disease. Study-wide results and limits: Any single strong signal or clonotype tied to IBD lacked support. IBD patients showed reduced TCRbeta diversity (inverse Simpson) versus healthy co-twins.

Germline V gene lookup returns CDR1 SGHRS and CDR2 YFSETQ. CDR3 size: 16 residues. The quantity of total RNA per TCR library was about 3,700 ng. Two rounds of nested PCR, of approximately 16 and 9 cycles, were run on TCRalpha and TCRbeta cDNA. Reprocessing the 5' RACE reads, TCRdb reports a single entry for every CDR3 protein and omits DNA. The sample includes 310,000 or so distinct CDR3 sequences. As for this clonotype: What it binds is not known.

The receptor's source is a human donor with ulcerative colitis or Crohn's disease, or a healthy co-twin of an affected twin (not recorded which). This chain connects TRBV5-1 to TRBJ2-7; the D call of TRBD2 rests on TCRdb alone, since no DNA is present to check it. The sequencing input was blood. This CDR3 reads CASSLEEGQAVYEQYF.